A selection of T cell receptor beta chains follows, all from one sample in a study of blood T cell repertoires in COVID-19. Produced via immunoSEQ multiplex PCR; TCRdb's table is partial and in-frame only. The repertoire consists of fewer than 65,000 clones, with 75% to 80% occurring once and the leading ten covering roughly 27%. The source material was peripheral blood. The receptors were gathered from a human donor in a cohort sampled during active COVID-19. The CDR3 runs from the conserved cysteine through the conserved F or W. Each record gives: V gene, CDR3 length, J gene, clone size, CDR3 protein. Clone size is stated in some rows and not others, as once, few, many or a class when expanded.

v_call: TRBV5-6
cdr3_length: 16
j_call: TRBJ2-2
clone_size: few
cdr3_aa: CASSLPRFSNTGELFF

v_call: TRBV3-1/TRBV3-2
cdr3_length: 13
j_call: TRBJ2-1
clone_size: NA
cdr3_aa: CASSQDSFNEQFF

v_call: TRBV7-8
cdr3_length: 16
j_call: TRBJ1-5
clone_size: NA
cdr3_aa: CASSSLTFDSNQPQHF

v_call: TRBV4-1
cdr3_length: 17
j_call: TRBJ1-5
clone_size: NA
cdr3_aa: CASSQKGGTGGNQPQHF

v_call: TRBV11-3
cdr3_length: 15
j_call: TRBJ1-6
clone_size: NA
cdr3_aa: CASSLGGSSNSPLHF

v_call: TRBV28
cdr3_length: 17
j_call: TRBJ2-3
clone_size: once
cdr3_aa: CASSAPGAGGRTDTQYF

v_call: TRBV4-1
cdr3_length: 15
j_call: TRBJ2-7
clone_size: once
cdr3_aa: CASSRGSSGEYEQYF

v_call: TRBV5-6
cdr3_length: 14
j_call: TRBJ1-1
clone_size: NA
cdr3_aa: CASSPTGGDTEAFF

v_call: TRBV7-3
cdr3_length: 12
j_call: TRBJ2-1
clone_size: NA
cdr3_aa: CASSGSGVEQFF

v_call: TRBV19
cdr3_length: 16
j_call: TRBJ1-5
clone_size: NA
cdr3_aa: CASSRRGGEGNQPQHF

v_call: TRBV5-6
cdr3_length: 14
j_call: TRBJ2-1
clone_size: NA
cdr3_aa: CASSLQGPPSEQFF

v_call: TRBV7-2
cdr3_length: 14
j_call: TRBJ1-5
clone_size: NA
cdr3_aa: CASSPVGGGQPQHF

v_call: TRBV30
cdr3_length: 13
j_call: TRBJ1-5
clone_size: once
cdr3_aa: CAWSTGSNQPQHF

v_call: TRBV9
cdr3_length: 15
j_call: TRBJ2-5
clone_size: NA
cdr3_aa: CASSVGASVEGTQYF

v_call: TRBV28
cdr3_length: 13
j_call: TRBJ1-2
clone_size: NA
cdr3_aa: CASSLDRVGGYTF

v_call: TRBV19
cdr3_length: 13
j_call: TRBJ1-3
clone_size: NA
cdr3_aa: CASSENSGNTIYF

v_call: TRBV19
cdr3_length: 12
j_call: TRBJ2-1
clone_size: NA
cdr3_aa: CASSSLREEQFF

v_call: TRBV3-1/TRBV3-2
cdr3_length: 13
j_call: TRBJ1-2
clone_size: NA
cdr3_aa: CASSRALEGGYTF

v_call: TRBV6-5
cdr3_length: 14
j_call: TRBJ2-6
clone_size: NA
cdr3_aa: CATTRGGGANVLTF

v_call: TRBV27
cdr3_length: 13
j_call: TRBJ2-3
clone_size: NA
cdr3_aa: CASRNPSTDTQYF

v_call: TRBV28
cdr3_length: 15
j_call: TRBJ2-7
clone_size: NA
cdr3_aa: CASSSHTSGTEEQYF

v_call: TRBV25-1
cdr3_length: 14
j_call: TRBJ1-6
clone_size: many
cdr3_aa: CASSRDRYNSPLHF

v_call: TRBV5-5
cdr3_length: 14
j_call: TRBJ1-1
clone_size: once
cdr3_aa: CASSPGGGYTEAFF

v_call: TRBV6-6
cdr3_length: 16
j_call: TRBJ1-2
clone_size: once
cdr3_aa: CASSRGTGTGIDGYTF

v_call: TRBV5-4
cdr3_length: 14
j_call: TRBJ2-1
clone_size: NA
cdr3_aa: CASSLGLGDNEQFF

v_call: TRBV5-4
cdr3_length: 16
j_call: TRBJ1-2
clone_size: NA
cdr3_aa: CASSPGQGGWDYGYTF

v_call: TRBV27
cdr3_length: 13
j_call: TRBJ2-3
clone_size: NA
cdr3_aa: CASTRHGTNTQYF

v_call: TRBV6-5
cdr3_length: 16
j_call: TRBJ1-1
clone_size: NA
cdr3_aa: CASSYNWGALNTEAFF

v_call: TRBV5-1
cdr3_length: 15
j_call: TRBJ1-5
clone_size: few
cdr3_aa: CASSSGTGSNQPQHF

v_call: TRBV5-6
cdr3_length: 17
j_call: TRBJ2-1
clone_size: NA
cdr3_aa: CASSSGLTSGSIYEQFF

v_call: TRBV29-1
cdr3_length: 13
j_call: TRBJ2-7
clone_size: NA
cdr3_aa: CSVEGAGAAEQYF

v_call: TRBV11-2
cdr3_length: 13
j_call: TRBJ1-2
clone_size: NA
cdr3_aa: CASSLEPGNGYTF

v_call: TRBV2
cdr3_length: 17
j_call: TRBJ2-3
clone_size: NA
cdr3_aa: CASSEQGQGIFTDTQYF

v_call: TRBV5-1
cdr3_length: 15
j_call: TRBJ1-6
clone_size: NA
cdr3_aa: CASSPGQGARSPLHF

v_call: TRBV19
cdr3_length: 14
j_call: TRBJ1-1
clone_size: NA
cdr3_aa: CASNRQALNTEAFF

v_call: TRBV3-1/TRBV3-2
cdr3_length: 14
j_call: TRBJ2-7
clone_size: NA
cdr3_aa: CASSQVGGAGEQYF

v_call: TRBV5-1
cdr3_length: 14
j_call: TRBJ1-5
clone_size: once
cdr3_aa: CASSPDREGQPQHF

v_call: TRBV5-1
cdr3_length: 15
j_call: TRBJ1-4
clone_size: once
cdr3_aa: CASTRGSTGDEKLFF

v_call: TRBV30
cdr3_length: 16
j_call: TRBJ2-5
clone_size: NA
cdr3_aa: CAWSVSSGRWQETQYF

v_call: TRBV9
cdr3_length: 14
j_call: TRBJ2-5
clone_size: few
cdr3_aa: CASSVGQSEETQYF

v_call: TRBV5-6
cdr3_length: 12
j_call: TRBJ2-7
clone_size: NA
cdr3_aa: CASSLEGAEQYF

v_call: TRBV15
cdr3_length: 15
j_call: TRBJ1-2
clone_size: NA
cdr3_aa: CATSRDLAGLYGYTF

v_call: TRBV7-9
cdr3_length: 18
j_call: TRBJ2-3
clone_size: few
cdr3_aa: CASSPGLAGALVTDTQYF

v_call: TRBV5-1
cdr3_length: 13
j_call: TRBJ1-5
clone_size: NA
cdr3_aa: CASSNTGDQPQHF

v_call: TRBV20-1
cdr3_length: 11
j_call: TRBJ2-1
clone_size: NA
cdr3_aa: CSASRSGGQFF